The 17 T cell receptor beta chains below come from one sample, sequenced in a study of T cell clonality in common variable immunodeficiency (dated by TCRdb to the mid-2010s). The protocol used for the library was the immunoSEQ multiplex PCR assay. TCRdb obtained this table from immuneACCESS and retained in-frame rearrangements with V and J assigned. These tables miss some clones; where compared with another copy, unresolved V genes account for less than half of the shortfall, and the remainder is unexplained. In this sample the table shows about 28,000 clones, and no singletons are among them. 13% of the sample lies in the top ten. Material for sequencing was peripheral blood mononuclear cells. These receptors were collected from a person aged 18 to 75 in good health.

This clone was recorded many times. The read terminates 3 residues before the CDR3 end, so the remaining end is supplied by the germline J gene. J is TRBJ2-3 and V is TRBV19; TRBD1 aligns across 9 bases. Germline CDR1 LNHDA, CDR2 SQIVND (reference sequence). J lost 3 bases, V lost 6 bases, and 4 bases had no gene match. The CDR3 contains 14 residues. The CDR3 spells CASRDRGRTDTQYF. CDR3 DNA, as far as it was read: TGTGCCAGTAGAGACAGGGGGAGAACAGATACG.

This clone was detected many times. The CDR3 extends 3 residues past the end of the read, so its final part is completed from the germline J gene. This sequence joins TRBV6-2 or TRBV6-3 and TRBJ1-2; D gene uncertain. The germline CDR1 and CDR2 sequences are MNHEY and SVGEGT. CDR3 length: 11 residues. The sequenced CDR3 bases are TGTGCCAGCAGTTTGACGGGGGGC. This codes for CASSLTGG. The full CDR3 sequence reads CASSLTGGYTF.

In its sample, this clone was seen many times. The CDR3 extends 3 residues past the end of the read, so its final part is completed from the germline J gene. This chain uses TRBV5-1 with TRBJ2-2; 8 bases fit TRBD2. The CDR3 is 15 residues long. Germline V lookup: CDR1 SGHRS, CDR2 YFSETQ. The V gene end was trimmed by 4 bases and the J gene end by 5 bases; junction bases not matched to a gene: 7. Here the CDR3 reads CASSLGTSWTGELFF. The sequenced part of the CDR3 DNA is TGCGCCAGCAGCCTCGGGACTAGTTGGACCGGGGAG.

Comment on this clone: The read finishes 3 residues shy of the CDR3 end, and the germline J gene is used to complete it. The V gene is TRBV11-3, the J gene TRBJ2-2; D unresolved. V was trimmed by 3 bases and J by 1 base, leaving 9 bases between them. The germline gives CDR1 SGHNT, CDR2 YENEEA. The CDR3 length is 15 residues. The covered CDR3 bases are TGTGCCAGCAGCTTGTATCCGGTGAACACCGGGGAG. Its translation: CASSLYPVNTGE. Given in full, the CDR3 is CASSLYPVNTGELFF.

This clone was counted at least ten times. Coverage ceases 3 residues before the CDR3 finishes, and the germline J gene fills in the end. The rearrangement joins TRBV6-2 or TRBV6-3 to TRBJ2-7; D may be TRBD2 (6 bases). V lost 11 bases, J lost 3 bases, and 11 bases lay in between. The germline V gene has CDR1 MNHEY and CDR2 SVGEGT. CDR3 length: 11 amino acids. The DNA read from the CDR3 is TGTGCCGGGGGGTACCTCTACGAG. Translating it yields CAGGYLYE. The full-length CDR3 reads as CAGGYLYEQYF.

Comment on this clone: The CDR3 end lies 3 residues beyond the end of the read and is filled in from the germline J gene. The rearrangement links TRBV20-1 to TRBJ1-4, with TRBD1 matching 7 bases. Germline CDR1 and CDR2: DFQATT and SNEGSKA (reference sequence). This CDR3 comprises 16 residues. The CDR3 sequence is CSARNSGQIYNSPLFF. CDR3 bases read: TGCAGTGCTAGAAACTCGGGACAGATCTATAATTCACCA.

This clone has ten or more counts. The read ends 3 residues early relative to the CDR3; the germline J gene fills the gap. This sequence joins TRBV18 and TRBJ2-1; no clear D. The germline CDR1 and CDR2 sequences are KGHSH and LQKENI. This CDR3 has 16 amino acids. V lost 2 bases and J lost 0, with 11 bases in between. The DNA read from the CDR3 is TGTGCCAGCTCACCAAAAGTTCAGAGCTCCTACAATGAG. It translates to CASSPKVQSSYNE. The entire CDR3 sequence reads CASSPKVQSSYNEQFF.

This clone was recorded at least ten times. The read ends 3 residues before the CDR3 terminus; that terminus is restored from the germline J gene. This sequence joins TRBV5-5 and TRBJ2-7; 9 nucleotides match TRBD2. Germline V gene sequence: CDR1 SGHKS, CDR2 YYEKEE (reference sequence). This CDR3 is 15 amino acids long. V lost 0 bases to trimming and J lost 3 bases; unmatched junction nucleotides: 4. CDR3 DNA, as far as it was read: TGTGCCAGCAGCTTGGGGACTAGCGAATTCTACGAG. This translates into CASSLGTSEFYE. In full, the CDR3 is CASSLGTSEFYEQYF.

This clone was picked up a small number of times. The sequenced part of the CDR3 DNA is TGTGCCAGCAGCTTAGGGGAGCGGGGGTTGCAAGAGACC. It translates to CASSLGERGLQET. The complete CDR3 reads CASSLGERGLQETQYF. The V and J genes are TRBV7-6 and TRBJ2-5, with TRBD2 matching 8 bases. Read coverage stops 3 residues before the CDR3 terminus; the germline J gene supplies the remainder. Losses at the gene ends were 1 base for V and 2 bases for J; bases not matched to a gene: 6. Per the germline V gene, CDR1 is SGHVS and CDR2 is FNYEAQ. CDR3 length: 16 amino acids.

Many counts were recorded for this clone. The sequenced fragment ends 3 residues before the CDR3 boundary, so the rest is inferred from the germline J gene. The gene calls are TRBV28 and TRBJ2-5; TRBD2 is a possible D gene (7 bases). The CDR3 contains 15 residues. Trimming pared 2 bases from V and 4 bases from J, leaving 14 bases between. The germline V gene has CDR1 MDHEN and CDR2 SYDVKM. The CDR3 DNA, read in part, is TGTGCCAGCAGTTTAGAAGGGGGGGCCGGAGAGACC. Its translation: CASSLEGGAGET. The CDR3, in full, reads CASSLEGGAGETQYF.

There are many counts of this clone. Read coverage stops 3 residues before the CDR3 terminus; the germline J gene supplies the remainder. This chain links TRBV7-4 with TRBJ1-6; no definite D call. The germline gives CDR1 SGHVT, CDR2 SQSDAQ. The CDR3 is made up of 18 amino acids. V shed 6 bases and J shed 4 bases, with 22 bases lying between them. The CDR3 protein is CASRPSGRALFYNSPLHF. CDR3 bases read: TGTGCCAGCAGACCCTCGGGGAGGGCCCTCTTTTATAATTCACCC.

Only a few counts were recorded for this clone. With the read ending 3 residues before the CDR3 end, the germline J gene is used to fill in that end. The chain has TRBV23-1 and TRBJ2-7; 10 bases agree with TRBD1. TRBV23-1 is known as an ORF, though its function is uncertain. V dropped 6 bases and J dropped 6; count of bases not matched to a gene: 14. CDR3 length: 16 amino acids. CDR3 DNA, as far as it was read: TGCGCCAGCAGCCATAATCCGGAAGACAGGGGGCGCGAG. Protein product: CASSHNPEDRGRE. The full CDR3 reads CASSHNPEDRGREQYF.

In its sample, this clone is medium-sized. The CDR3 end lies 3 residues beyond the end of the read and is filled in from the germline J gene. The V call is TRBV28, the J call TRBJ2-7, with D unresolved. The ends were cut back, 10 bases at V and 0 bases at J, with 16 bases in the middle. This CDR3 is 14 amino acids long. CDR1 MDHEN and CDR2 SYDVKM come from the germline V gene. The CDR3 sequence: CATLDNTRSYEQYF. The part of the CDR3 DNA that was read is TGTGCCACCCTTGACAACACCCGCTCCTACGAG.

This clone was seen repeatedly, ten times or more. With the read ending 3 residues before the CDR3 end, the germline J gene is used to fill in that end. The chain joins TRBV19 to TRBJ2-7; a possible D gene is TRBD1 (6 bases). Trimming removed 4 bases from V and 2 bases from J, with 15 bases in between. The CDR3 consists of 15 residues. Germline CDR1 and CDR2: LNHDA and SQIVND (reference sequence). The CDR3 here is CASSNLFRGAYEQYF. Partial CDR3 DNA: TGTGCCAGTAGTAATCTCTTCAGGGGAGCCTACGAG.

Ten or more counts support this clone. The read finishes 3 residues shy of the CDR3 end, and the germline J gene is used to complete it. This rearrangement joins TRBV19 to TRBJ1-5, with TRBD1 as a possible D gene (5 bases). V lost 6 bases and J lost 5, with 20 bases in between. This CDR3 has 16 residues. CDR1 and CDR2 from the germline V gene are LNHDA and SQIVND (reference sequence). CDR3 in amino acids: CASRNRGSGGDQPQHF. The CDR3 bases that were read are TGTGCCAGTAGAAATAGGGGCTCGGGAGGGGATCAGCCC.

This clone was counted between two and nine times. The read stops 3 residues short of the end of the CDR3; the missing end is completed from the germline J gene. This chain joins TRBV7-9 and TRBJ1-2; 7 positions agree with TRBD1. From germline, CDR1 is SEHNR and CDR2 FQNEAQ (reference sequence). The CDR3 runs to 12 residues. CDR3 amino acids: CASSHTGVGYTF. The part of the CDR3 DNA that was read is TGTGCCAGCAGCCATACAGGGGTGGGC.

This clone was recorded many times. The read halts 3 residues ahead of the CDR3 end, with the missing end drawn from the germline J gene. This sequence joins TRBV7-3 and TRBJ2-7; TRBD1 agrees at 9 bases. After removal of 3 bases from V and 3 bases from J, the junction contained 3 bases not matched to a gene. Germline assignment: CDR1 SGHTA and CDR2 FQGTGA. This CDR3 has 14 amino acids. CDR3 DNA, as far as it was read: TGTGCCAGCAGCTTTGGGACAGGGAACTACGAG. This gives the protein CASSFGTGNYE. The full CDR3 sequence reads CASSFGTGNYEQYF.